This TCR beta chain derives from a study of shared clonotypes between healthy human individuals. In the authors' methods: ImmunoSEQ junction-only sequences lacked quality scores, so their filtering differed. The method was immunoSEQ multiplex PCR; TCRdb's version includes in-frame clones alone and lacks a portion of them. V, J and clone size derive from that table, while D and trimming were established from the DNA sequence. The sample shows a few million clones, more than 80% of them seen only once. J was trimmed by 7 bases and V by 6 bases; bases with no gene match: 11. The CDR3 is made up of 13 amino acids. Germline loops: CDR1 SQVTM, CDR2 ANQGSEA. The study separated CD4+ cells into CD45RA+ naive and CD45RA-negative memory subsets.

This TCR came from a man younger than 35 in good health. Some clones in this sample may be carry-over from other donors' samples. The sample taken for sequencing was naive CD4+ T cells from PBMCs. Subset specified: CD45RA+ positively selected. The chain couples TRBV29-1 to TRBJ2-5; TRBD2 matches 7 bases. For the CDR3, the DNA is TGCAGCGTGGGGGGGACCACCCTGGGGACCCAGTACTTC. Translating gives CSVGGTTLGTQYF.